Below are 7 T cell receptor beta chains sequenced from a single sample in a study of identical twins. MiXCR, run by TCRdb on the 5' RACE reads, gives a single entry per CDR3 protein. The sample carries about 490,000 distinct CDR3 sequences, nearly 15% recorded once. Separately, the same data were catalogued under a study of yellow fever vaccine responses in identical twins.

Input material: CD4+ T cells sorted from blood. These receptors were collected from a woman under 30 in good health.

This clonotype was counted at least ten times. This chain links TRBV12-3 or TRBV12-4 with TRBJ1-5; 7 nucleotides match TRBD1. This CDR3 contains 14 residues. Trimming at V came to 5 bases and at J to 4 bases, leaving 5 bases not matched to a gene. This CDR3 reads CASSPTGVNQPQHF. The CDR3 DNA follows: TGTGCCAGCAGTCCCACAGGGGTGAATCAGCCCCAGCATTTT.

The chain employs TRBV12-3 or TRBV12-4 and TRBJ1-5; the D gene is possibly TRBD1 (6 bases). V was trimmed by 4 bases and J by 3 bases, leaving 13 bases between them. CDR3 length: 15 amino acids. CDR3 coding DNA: TGTGCCAGCAGTTACGGGGGCTCGGTCAATCAGCCCCAGCATTTT. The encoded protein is CASSYGGSVNQPQHF.

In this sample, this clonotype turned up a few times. This CDR3 is CASSYDRVPFF. The CDR3 DNA follows: TGTGCCAGCAGTTACGACAGGGTTCCGTTCTTC. The V call is TRBV7-8, the J call TRBJ2-1, with 7 bases aligning to TRBD1. The CDR3 sequence is 11 residues long. Germline trimming cut 6 bases from V and 15 bases from J; bases unmatched to any gene: 8. Germline CDR1 and CDR2: SGHVS and FQNEAQ.

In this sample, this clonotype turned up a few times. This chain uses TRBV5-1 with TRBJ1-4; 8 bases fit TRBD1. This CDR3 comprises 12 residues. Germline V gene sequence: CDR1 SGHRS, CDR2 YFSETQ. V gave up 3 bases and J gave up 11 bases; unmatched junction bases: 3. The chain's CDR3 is CASSSDRVKLFF. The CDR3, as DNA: TGCGCCAGCAGCTCGGACAGGGTTAAACTGTTTTTT. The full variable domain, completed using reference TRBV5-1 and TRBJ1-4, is KAGVTQTPRYLIKTRGQQVTLSCSPISGHRSVSWYQQTPGQGLQFLFEYFSETQRNKGNFPGRFSGRQFSNSRSEMNVSTLELGDSALYLCASSSDRVKLFFGSGTQLSVL.

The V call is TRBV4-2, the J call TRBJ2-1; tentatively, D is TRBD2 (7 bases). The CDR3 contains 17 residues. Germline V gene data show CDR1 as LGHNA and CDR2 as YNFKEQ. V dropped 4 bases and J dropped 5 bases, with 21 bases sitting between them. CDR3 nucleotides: TGTGCCAGCAGCCTACTAGCGAGGGGGGGCCCAAACAATGAGCAGTTCTTC. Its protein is CASSLLARGGPNNEQFF.

The chain's CDR3 is CASSAHSGYNEQFF. In DNA, the CDR3 is TGTGCCAGCAGCGCCCATAGCGGCTACAATGAGCAGTTCTTC. V usage is TRBV2 and J usage is TRBJ2-1, with a weak D call TRBD2 (6 bases). CDR3 length: 14 residues. V was clipped by 6 bases and J by 3 bases, with 12 bases between them. Germline V gene sequence: CDR1 SNHLY, CDR2 FYNNEI.

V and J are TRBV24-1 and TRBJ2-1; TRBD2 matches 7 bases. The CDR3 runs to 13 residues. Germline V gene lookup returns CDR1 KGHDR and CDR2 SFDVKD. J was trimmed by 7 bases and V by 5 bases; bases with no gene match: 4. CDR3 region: CATSVGGRNEQFF. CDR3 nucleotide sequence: TGTGCCACCAGTGTAGGCGGGAGAAATGAGCAGTTCTTC.